The sequence of this TCR beta chain was determined in a study of blood T cell repertoires in COVID-19. The overall study: COVID-19 samples collected from the United States, Italy and Spain covered acute and convalescent phases. The cDNA or gDNA used as material had been derived from T cells, B-cell-depleted T cells, or PBMCs.

CDR3 length equals 18 residues. Germline values: CDR1 LNHDA, CDR2 SQIVND (reference sequence). V dropped 9 bases and J dropped 4; count of bases not matched to a gene: 24. The table came from immunoSEQ multiplex PCR; TCRdb's copy has only in-frame clones and leaves some out. The data contain about 46,000 clones, approximately 89% of them singletons. The clonotype comes from a human donor with active COVID-19. The donor label of this sample is uncertain. This sequence joins TRBV19 and TRBJ2-7; 7 nucleotides agree with TRBD2. Sample: peripheral blood. The CDR3 protein is CASDQPGGGLPNLYEQYF. The CDR3 DNA follows: TGTGCCAGCGACCAGCCTGGCGGGGGACTCCCGAATTTGTACGAGCAGTACTTC.